The rows below give T cell receptor beta chains drawn from one sample of a study of regulatory T cells in long-lasting Graves disease. In TCRdb, the multiplex PCR reads were re-called with MiXCR into one record per CDR3 protein. There are under 450,000 distinct CDR3 sequences in the sample; less than 30% occur only once, and roughly a quarter lies in the top ten. The sample in question was peripheral blood mononuclear cells (PBMCs), obtained when the disease was refractory, from a patient treated with antithyroid drugs. All receptors come from a middle-aged woman with Graves disease. Both conserved end residues are part of each CDR3. Each record gives: V gene, J gene, D gene, clone size, CDR3 protein, CDR3 DNA. D genes are given only for firm matches. Clone sizes are given selectively: once, few, many, or a class where the clone is expanded.

V gene: TRBV6-1
J gene: TRBJ1-1
D gene: TRBD1
clone size: few
CDR3 protein: CASSLRDRSLVFEAFF
CDR3 DNA: TGTGCCAGCAGCCTCCGGGACAGGTCCCTCGTATTTGAAGCTTTCTTT

V gene: TRBV6-5
J gene: TRBJ2-6
D gene: -
clone size: many
CDR3 protein: CASSLLGTSGANVLTF
CDR3 DNA: TGTGCCAGCAGTTTACTGGGAACCTCTGGGGCCAACGTCCTGACTTTC

V gene: TRBV28
J gene: TRBJ2-2
D gene: TRBD2
clone size: -
CDR3 protein: CASKLTLAGQENTGELFF
CDR3 DNA: TGTGCCAGCAAACTCACACTAGCGGGACAGGAGAACACCGGGGAGCTGTTTTTT

V gene: TRBV11-2
J gene: TRBJ2-5
D gene: -
clone size: few
CDR3 protein: CASSSRRTFQETQYF
CDR3 DNA: TGTGCCAGCAGTTCACGCCGGACTTTCCAAGAGACCCAGTACTTC

V gene: TRBV6-2/TRBV6-3
J gene: TRBJ2-3
D gene: TRBD2
clone size: -
CDR3 protein: CASSYPPELAGIGDTQYF
CDR3 DNA: TGTGCCAGCAGTTACCCCCCCGAACTAGCGGGAATAGGAGATACGCAGTATTTT

V gene: TRBV6-1
J gene: TRBJ2-5
D gene: TRBD1
clone size: many
CDR3 protein: CASRSLGDSQETQYF
CDR3 DNA: TGTGCCAGCCGATCGCTTGGGGACAGTCAAGAGACCCAGTACTTC

V gene: TRBV20-1
J gene: TRBJ1-5
D gene: -
clone size: -
CDR3 protein: CSASSGNQPQHF
CDR3 DNA: TGCAGTGCTAGCTCCGGCAATCAGCCCCAGCATTTT

V gene: TRBV13
J gene: TRBJ2-7
D gene: -
clone size: -
CDR3 protein: CASSVGGGEQYF
CDR3 DNA: TGTGCCAGCAGCGTCGGAGGGGGCGAGCAGTACTTC

V gene: TRBV5-6
J gene: TRBJ2-3
D gene: -
clone size: few
CDR3 protein: CASSRSQGEGTDTQYF
CDR3 DNA: TGTGCCAGCAGCAGATCACAGGGAGAGGGTACAGATACGCAGTATTTT

V gene: TRBV7-9
J gene: TRBJ2-1
D gene: -
clone size: -
CDR3 protein: CASSLIPAGKRGEQFF
CDR3 DNA: TGTGCCAGCAGCTTAATACCGGCGGGAAAACGGGGTGAGCAGTTCTTC

V gene: TRBV13
J gene: TRBJ2-7
D gene: TRBD1
clone size: few
CDR3 protein: CASSSLLGQDYEQYF
CDR3 DNA: TGTGCCAGCAGCTCCCTTCTAGGACAGGACTACGAGCAGTACTTC

V gene: TRBV4-1
J gene: TRBJ1-2
D gene: -
clone size: -
CDR3 protein: CASSQDVTDSYGYTF
CDR3 DNA: TGCGCCAGCAGCCAAGATGTTACCGACAGCTATGGCTACACCTTC

V gene: TRBV2
J gene: TRBJ2-2
D gene: -
clone size: many
CDR3 protein: CASCRSGSWDTGELFF
CDR3 DNA: TGTGCCAGCTGTCGATCCGGGAGTTGGGACACCGGGGAGCTGTTTTTT

V gene: TRBV20-1
J gene: TRBJ1-6
D gene: -
clone size: many
CDR3 protein: CSARRDLPSSYNSPLHF
CDR3 DNA: TGCAGTGCTAGACGGGACCTACCGAGCTCCTATAATTCACCCCTCCACTTT

V gene: TRBV4-1
J gene: TRBJ1-4
D gene: TRBD1
clone size: -
CDR3 protein: CASSRWDSANNEKLFF
CDR3 DNA: TGCGCCAGCAGCCGATGGGACAGCGCAAATAATGAAAAACTGTTTTTT

V gene: TRBV2
J gene: TRBJ2-2
D gene: -
clone size: many
CDR3 protein: CASKDIAGELFF
CDR3 DNA: TGTGCCAGCAAGGATATAGCCGGGGAGCTGTTTTTT

V gene: TRBV5-5
J gene: TRBJ2-7
D gene: -
clone size: -
CDR3 protein: CASSLRVDRFYEQYF
CDR3 DNA: TGTGCCAGCAGCTTGCGAGTAGACAGGTTCTACGAGCAGTACTTC

V gene: TRBV5-1
J gene: TRBJ2-3
D gene: -
clone size: -
CDR3 protein: CASSLGGITDTQYF
CDR3 DNA: TGCGCCAGCAGCTTGGGCGGGATCACAGATACGCAGTATTTT

V gene: TRBV7-2
J gene: TRBJ2-7
D gene: -
clone size: few
CDR3 protein: CASSLGPPQLGAPYEQYF
CDR3 DNA: TGTGCCAGCAGCTTAGGCCCCCCTCAGCTGGGGGCACCCTACGAGCAGTACTTC

V gene: TRBV5-1
J gene: TRBJ2-2
D gene: -
clone size: -
CDR3 protein: CASSLAWDGELFF
CDR3 DNA: TGCGCCAGCAGCTTGGCTTGGGACGGGGAGCTGTTTTTT

V gene: TRBV10-3
J gene: TRBJ2-7
D gene: -
clone size: many
CDR3 protein: CAISAAGTNSYEQYF
CDR3 DNA: TGTGCCATCAGTGCTGCCGGGACAAACTCCTACGAGCAGTACTTC

V gene: TRBV7-9
J gene: TRBJ2-7
D gene: -
clone size: many
CDR3 protein: CASSLGAASYEQYF
CDR3 DNA: TGTGCCAGCAGCTTAGGGGCAGCGAGCTACGAGCAGTACTTC

V gene: TRBV7-9
J gene: TRBJ1-2
D gene: -
clone size: -
CDR3 protein: CASTQTGHGYTF
CDR3 DNA: TGTGCCAGCACTCAGACAGGACATGGCTACACCTTC

V gene: TRBV28
J gene: TRBJ2-5
D gene: -
clone size: -
CDR3 protein: CASRPPLGAQIHQETQYF
CDR3 DNA: TGTGCCAGCAGACCACCCCTTGGGGCCCAGATCCACCAAGAGACCCAGTACTTC

V gene: TRBV24-1
J gene: TRBJ2-3
D gene: TRBD2
clone size: -
CDR3 protein: CATSQAGDTQYF
CDR3 DNA: TGTGCCACCAGTCAAGCGGGGGATACGCAGTATTTT

V gene: TRBV28
J gene: TRBJ2-2
D gene: TRBD2
clone size: many
CDR3 protein: CASTPASGNTGELFF
CDR3 DNA: TGTGCCAGCACACCGGCTAGCGGAAACACCGGGGAGCTGTTTTTT

V gene: TRBV11-3
J gene: TRBJ2-2
D gene: TRBD2
clone size: few
CDR3 protein: CASSFSRTSGGTGELFF
CDR3 DNA: TGTGCCAGCAGCTTTTCCAGGACTAGCGGAGGCACCGGGGAGCTGTTTTTT

V gene: TRBV20-1
J gene: TRBJ1-1
D gene: -
clone size: few
CDR3 protein: CSARQQLHTEAFF
CDR3 DNA: TGCAGTGCTAGACAACAGCTTCACACTGAAGCTTTCTTT

V gene: TRBV12-3/TRBV12-4
J gene: TRBJ2-1
D gene: TRBD2
clone size: few
CDR3 protein: CASTQGLAGSDEQFF
CDR3 DNA: TGTGCCAGCACCCAGGGACTAGCGGGATCGGATGAGCAGTTCTTC

V gene: TRBV7-9
J gene: TRBJ1-2
D gene: TRBD1
clone size: -
CDR3 protein: CASSQDRGNGYTF
CDR3 DNA: TGTGCCAGCAGCCAGGACAGGGGGAATGGCTACACCTTC

V gene: TRBV12-3/TRBV12-4
J gene: TRBJ1-5
D gene: -
clone size: many
CDR3 protein: CASTLDSGNQPQHF
CDR3 DNA: TGTGCCAGCACCCTAGACAGTGGGAATCAGCCCCAGCATTTT

V gene: TRBV5-4
J gene: TRBJ2-4
D gene: -
clone size: few
CDR3 protein: CASSFGDQGIQYF
CDR3 DNA: TGTGCCAGCAGCTTCGGGGACCAGGGCATTCAGTACTTC

V gene: TRBV2
J gene: TRBJ1-5
D gene: TRBD1
clone size: many
CDR3 protein: CASSLDRSNQPQHF
CDR3 DNA: TGTGCCAGCAGCCTGGACAGGAGCAATCAGCCCCAGCATTTT

V gene: TRBV12-3/TRBV12-4
J gene: TRBJ2-4
D gene: -
clone size: many
CDR3 protein: CASSLAGAFENIQYF
CDR3 DNA: TGTGCCAGCAGTTTAGCGGGAGCGTTTGAAAACATTCAGTACTTC

V gene: TRBV7-2
J gene: TRBJ2-7
D gene: TRBD1
clone size: -
CDR3 protein: CASSKDRASYNEQYF
CDR3 DNA: TGTGCCAGCAGCAAAGACAGGGCGTCATACAATGAGCAGTACTTC

V gene: TRBV28
J gene: TRBJ1-1
D gene: -
clone size: many
CDR3 protein: CASSGNRAYTEAFF
CDR3 DNA: TGTGCCAGCAGTGGAAACAGGGCCTACACTGAAGCTTTCTTT

V gene: TRBV5-8
J gene: TRBJ2-7
D gene: TRBD1
clone size: once
CDR3 protein: CASSLEVTGGDEQYF
CDR3 DNA: TGTGCCAGCAGCTTGGAGGTGACAGGGGGCGACGAGCAGTACTTC

V gene: TRBV19
J gene: TRBJ2-7
D gene: TRBD1
clone size: -
CDR3 protein: CASSRQGILYEQYF
CDR3 DNA: TGTGCCAGTAGTCGACAGGGTATACTATACGAGCAGTACTTC

V gene: TRBV20-1
J gene: TRBJ2-1
D gene: -
clone size: many
CDR3 protein: CSAIRRDPTNEQFF
CDR3 DNA: TGCAGTGCTATTAGGAGGGACCCTACGAATGAGCAGTTCTTC

V gene: TRBV9
J gene: TRBJ2-3
D gene: -
clone size: -
CDR3 protein: CASSVEGSADTQYF
CDR3 DNA: TGTGCCAGCAGCGTAGAAGGGAGTGCAGATACGCAGTATTTT

V gene: TRBV2
J gene: TRBJ2-4
D gene: -
clone size: many
CDR3 protein: CASRHDPNIQYF
CDR3 DNA: TGTGCCAGCAGACACGACCCAAACATTCAGTACTTC

V gene: TRBV18
J gene: TRBJ1-2
D gene: -
clone size: many
CDR3 protein: CASSGDGGIHGYTF
CDR3 DNA: TGTGCCAGCTCAGGGGATGGGGGAATCCATGGCTACACCTTC

V gene: TRBV5-6
J gene: TRBJ2-7
D gene: -
clone size: few
CDR3 protein: CASSRGSFYEQYF
CDR3 DNA: TGTGCCAGCAGCCGAGGGAGTTTTTACGAGCAGTACTTC

V gene: TRBV27
J gene: TRBJ1-6
D gene: -
clone size: many
CDR3 protein: CASSSLQPGLVYSPLHF
CDR3 DNA: TGTGCCAGCAGTTCTCTGCAGCCGGGTCTCGTATATTCACCCCTCCACTTT

V gene: TRBV12-3/TRBV12-4
J gene: TRBJ2-7
D gene: -
clone size: few
CDR3 protein: CASSLLKYEQYF
CDR3 DNA: TGTGCCAGCAGTTTACTAAAGTACGAGCAGTACTTC

V gene: TRBV28
J gene: TRBJ2-3
D gene: TRBD2
clone size: few
CDR3 protein: CASSLEILAGVIDTQYF
CDR3 DNA: TGTGCCAGCAGTTTAGAAATACTAGCGGGAGTTATAGATACGCAGTATTTT

V gene: TRBV2
J gene: TRBJ2-3
D gene: -
clone size: few
CDR3 protein: CASRRLSTDTQYF
CDR3 DNA: TGTGCCAGCAGAAGACTGAGCACAGATACGCAGTATTTT

V gene: TRBV2
J gene: TRBJ1-4
D gene: TRBD1
clone size: -
CDR3 protein: CASRKDRGRGPTNEKLFF
CDR3 DNA: TGTGCCAGCAGGAAGGACAGGGGAAGAGGGCCAACTAATGAAAAACTGTTTTTT

V gene: TRBV6-1
J gene: TRBJ2-5
D gene: TRBD2
clone size: many
CDR3 protein: CASSEPWTSAKETQYF
CDR3 DNA: TGTGCCAGCAGCGAACCTTGGACTAGCGCTAAAGAGACCCAGTACTTC

V gene: TRBV28
J gene: TRBJ2-1
D gene: -
clone size: -
CDR3 protein: CASRASVNSYNEQFF
CDR3 DNA: TGTGCCAGCAGGGCTAGCGTGAATTCCTACAATGAGCAGTTCTTC

V gene: TRBV3-1
J gene: TRBJ1-2
D gene: TRBD1
clone size: -
CDR3 protein: CASSQPEQGNYGYTF
CDR3 DNA: TGTGCCAGCAGCCAACCAGAACAGGGGAACTATGGCTACACCTTC

V gene: TRBV28
J gene: TRBJ2-1
D gene: TRBD2
clone size: few
CDR3 protein: CASSLADYYNEQFF
CDR3 DNA: TGTGCCAGCTCCCTAGCGGACTATTACAATGAGCAGTTCTTC

V gene: TRBV3-1
J gene: TRBJ2-7
D gene: -
clone size: few
CDR3 protein: CASNTRGRSYEQYF
CDR3 DNA: TGTGCCAGCAACACCCGGGGTCGGTCCTACGAGCAGTACTTC

V gene: TRBV30
J gene: TRBJ1-1
D gene: -
clone size: -
CDR3 protein: CAWAIDRSTEAFF
CDR3 DNA: TGTGCCTGGGCGATTGACAGGAGCACTGAAGCTTTCTTT

V gene: TRBV28
J gene: TRBJ2-1
D gene: TRBD2
clone size: -
CDR3 protein: CASTGLAGDNYNEQFF
CDR3 DNA: TGTGCCAGCACCGGACTAGCGGGAGATAATTACAATGAGCAGTTCTTC

V gene: TRBV6-5
J gene: TRBJ2-7
D gene: -
clone size: many
CDR3 protein: CASSYLYEQYF
CDR3 DNA: TGTGCCAGCAGTTATCTCTACGAGCAGTACTTC

V gene: TRBV7-9
J gene: TRBJ2-5
D gene: -
clone size: many
CDR3 protein: CASSLVASQETQYF
CDR3 DNA: TGTGCCAGCAGCTTAGTTGCCAGCCAAGAGACCCAGTACTTC